These 17 T cell receptor beta chains originate from one sample sequenced in a study of regulatory T cells in long-lasting Graves disease. Time point meaning: persistent/refractory GD, antithyroid drugs over 5 years with positive TRAb. Extracted PBMC RNA gave rise to the TCR library. Building the TCR beta libraries relied on iRepertoire HTBI primers, and CDR3 regions underwent Arm-PCR. TCRdb redid the calling of the multiplex PCR reads with MiXCR, one entry per CDR3 protein. The table lists approximately 470,000 distinct CDR3 sequences, less than 25% of them singletons. Sequencing used peripheral blood mononuclear cells (PBMCs), obtained when the disease was refractory, from a patient treated with antithyroid drugs. The receptors here all came from a female donor with Graves disease.

This clonotype was observed a few times. J is TRBJ2-5 and V is TRBV7-9; 8 bases align to TRBD1. In germline, CDR1 is SEHNR, CDR2 FQNEAQ (reference sequence). This CDR3 spans 14 amino acids. The trim removed 5 bases at V and 5 bases at J, leaving 7 bases unmatched. The CDR3 coding sequence is TGTGCCAGCAGCCCCAGGACAGGGCACGAGACCCAGTACTTC. Translation: CASSPRTGHETQYF.

The chain has TRBV10-2 and TRBJ1-4; possibly TRBD1 for D (5 bases). Trimming took off 6 bases at V and 7 bases at J, with 21 bases between the two ends. Germline CDR1 WSHSY, CDR2 SAAADI. CDR3 size: 16 residues. The CDR3 spells CASRQTRGGRSEKLFF. DNA for the CDR3: TGCGCCAGCAGACAGACACGGGGCGGGAGGAGTGAAAAACTGTTTTTT.

This clonotype appeared many times. The J gene is TRBJ2-5, the V gene TRBV15; the D gene could be TRBD1 or TRBD2 (6 bases each). The germline V gene encodes CDR1 LNHNV and CDR2 YYDKDF (reference sequence). The CDR3 contains 15 residues. The germline V and J ends were trimmed by 5 bases and 3 bases, with 16 bases remaining between them. Written as DNA, the CDR3 is TGTGCCACCAGCGATGAGTGGGGGGCTGAAGAGACCCAGTACTTC. Its protein product is CATSDEWGAEETQYF.

This clonotype was counted ten times or more. This sequence joins TRBV27 and TRBJ2-7; D perhaps matches TRBD2 (5 bases). Germline assignment: CDR1 MNHEY and CDR2 SMNVEV (reference sequence). Trimming removed 6 bases from V and 3 bases from J, with 18 bases in between. This CDR3 spans 15 amino acids. This CDR3 reads CASRHKSGTYYEQYF. CDR3 nucleotide sequence: TGTGCCAGCAGACACAAAAGCGGCACCTACTACGAGCAGTACTTC.

At least ten counts were recorded for this clonotype. J is TRBJ2-4 and V is TRBV27, with D tentatively TRBD2 (5 bases). This CDR3 has 15 residues. Trimming shortened V by 5 bases and J by 4 bases, and 15 bases separated the two germline ends. Germline assignment: CDR1 MNHEY and CDR2 SMNVEV (reference sequence). The CDR3 DNA reads TGTGCCAGCAGTCCTTTCCTGGACTCTAAAAACATTCAGTACTTC. Translated: CASSPFLDSKNIQYF.

Notes on this clonotype: A much larger clone is a single base away; this may be a read error. V gene TRBV6-5 combines with J gene TRBJ2-7; no reliable D call. Germline V lookup: CDR1 MNHEY, CDR2 SVGAGI. The CDR3 covers 14 residues. The CDR3 bases are TGTGCCTGCAGTTACCTCCCGGGTCTCTACGAGCAGTACTTC. It specifies CACSYLPGLYEQYF.

For this clonotype: Just one base apart from a much larger clone, this may be a read error. The chain couples TRBV28 to TRBJ2-5; D may be TRBD2 (8 bases). CDR1 and CDR2 from the germline V gene are MDHEN and SYDVKM. The CDR3 length is 14 residues. Trimming took off 3 bases at V and 9 bases at J, with 17 bases between the two ends. The DNA of the CDR3 is TGTGCCAGCAGTTTTTCGAGGGGGCGGGAGGCCCAGTACTTC. It translates to CASSFSRGREAQYF.

This clonotype has at least ten counts. The gene calls are TRBV19 and TRBJ2-7; 7 bases map to TRBD1. The CDR3 runs to 12 residues. The germline CDR1 and CDR2 sequences are LNHDA and SQIVND (reference sequence). After removal of 9 bases from V and 6 bases from J, the junction contained 8 bases not matched to a gene. The CDR3: CASSIPGGEQYF. The CDR3 DNA follows: TGTGCCAGCAGCATACCAGGGGGCGAGCAGTACTTC.

This clonotype was observed a few times. This chain links TRBV7-9 with TRBJ2-5, with 11 bases aligning to TRBD2. Germline V CDR1 and CDR2: SEHNR, FQNEAQ (reference sequence). The CDR3 has 15 amino acids. J gave up 2 bases and V 5 bases, and 4 bases lay outside the gene matches. In DNA, the CDR3 is TGTGCCAGCAGCCTGACTAGCGGGGCACAAGAGACCCAGTACTTC. Its protein product is CASSLTSGAQETQYF.

In this sample, this clonotype turned up many times. The chain is built from TRBV28 and TRBJ1-1; no reliable D call. This CDR3 is 15 amino acids long. V was clipped by 6 bases and J by 0 bases, with 14 bases between them. Per the germline V gene, CDR1 is MDHEN and CDR2 is SYDVKM. CDR3 bases: TGTGCCAGCAGGCGTAGAGGGTCTGTGAACACTGAAGCTTTCTTT. Translated: CASRRRGSVNTEAFF.

This clonotype was counted only a few times. This chain joins TRBV9 and TRBJ1-6; no clear D gene. This CDR3 is 10 amino acids long. Trimming took 7 bases from V and 7 from J, leaving 3 bases between them. From germline, CDR1 is SGDLS and CDR2 YYNGEE. The CDR3 sequence: CASENSPLHF. Written as DNA, the CDR3 is TGTGCCAGCGAAAATTCACCCCTCCACTTT.

The chain has TRBV6-1 and TRBJ2-3; 7 bases agree with TRBD1. There are 16 residues in the CDR3. Germline CDR1 MNHNS, CDR2 SASEGT. J gave up 2 bases and V 7 bases, and 12 bases lay outside the gene matches. The CDR3 sequence is CASTGEGAAPTDTQYF. The CDR3 DNA follows: TGTGCCAGCACCGGTGAGGGGGCGGCCCCCACAGATACGCAGTATTTT.

This clonotype was observed at least ten times. The gene calls are TRBV6-5 and TRBJ1-1; D is unclear. The germline CDR1 and CDR2 sequences are MNHEY and SVGAGI. With 4 bases removed from V and 5 bases from J, the gap between germline ends came to 20 bases. This CDR3 is 16 amino acids long. CDR3 bases: TGTGCCAGCAGTTTCCGCGCCAGTTGGACCCCGACTGAAGCTTTCTTT. Translating it yields CASSFRASWTPTEAFF.

This clonotype has a handful of counts. This sequence joins TRBV20-1 and TRBJ2-5, with D hard to call. The V and J ends lost 6 bases and 2 bases respectively, with 19 bases between them. This CDR3 has 15 residues. The V gene's germline CDR1 is DFQATT and CDR2 SNEGSKA (reference sequence). The CDR3, as DNA: TGCAGTGCCCCTCCGGGCATCACGTTACAAGAGACCCAGTACTTC. This gives the protein CSAPPGITLQETQYF.

This clonotype was picked up a small number of times. The V call is TRBV27, the J call TRBJ2-7; D is perhaps TRBD2 (7 bases). The CDR3 is made up of 15 amino acids. Trimming took 1 base from V and 9 from J, leaving 19 bases between them. Germline V gene sequence: CDR1 MNHEY, CDR2 SMNVEV (reference sequence). CDR3 loop: CASSLLASGGRGQYF. In nucleotides, the CDR3 is TGTGCCAGCAGTTTATTGGCTAGCGGAGGCAGGGGGCAGTACTTC.

The J gene is TRBJ2-1, the V gene TRBV28; the match to TRBD2 covers 8 bases. V shed 4 bases, J shed 9 bases, and the junction held 20 bases outside the gene matches. The CDR3 totals 18 residues. Germline CDR1 MDHEN, CDR2 SYDVKM. CDR3 in DNA: TGTGCCAGCAGTTCGCCCCGGTTTGGGAGCGGGAGTACTGGTGAGCAGTTCTTC. Its protein product is CASSSPRFGSGSTGEQFF.

There are many counts of this clonotype. V and J are TRBV14 and TRBJ2-5, with D possibly TRBD1 on 6 matching bases. The CDR3 sequence is 16 residues long. V was shortened by 4 bases and J by 0 bases, with 15 bases between the two germline ends. Germline lookup yields CDR1 SGHDN and CDR2 FVKESK. CDR3 nucleotides: TGTGCCAGCAGCCCCTGGACAGCGTCGTACCAAGAGACCCAGTACTTC. Translation gives CASSPWTASYQETQYF.